The present entry profiles one TCR beta chain with its context. Its antigen is not identified. From the RT-PCR reads, TCRdb called clonotypes with MiXCR, one entry per CDR3 protein. The table records around 500,000 distinct CDR3 sequences, around 9.9% of them present only once. The sample belongs to a study of response to subunit inactivated influenza vaccine. Study findings and constraints: After each seasonal influenza vaccination, few new T cells are recruited, the authors suggested.

Sequenced here: PBMCs from blood, sampled more than 35 days after vaccination. This receptor was obtained from a man aged 50 to 60 who received an inactivated influenza vaccine.

The CDR3 reads CSASWLAGHEQYF. CDR3 in DNA: TGCAGTGCTAGTTGGCTAGCTGGCCACGAGCAGTACTTC. The J gene is TRBJ2-7, the V gene TRBV20-1; possible D gene TRBD2, 5 bases. Germline V gene sequence: CDR1 DFQATT, CDR2 SNEGSKA (reference sequence). The CDR3 consists of 13 residues. Trimming shortened V by 3 bases and J by 5 bases, and 14 bases separated the two germline ends.